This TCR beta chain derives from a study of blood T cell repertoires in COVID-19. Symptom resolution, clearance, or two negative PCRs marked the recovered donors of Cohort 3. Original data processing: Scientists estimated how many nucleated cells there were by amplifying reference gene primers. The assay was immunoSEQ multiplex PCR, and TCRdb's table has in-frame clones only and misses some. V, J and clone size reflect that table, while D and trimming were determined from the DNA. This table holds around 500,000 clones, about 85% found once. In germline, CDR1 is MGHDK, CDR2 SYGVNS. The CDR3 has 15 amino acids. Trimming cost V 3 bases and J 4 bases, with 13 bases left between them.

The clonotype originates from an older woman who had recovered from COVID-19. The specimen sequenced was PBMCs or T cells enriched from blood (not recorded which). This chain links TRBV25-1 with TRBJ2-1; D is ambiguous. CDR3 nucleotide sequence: TGTGCCAGCAGTGATTCCAGGAACTCTTACAATGAGCAGTTCTTC. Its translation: CASSDSRNSYNEQFF. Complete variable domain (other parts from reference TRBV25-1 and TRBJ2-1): EADIYQTPRYLVIGTGKKITLECSQTMGHDKMYWYQQDPGMELHLIHYSYGVNSTEKGDLSSESTVSRIRTEHFPLTLESARPSHTSQYLCASSDSRNSYNEQFFGPGTRLTVL.